This T cell receptor (beta chain) was sequenced for a study of cytotoxic CD8 clonotypes in ibrutinib-treated CLL. Using immunoSEQ multiplex PCR, the repertoire was profiled, and TCRdb retains in-frame clones only, with some absent. This table has around 310,000 clones, just under 80% appearing once. The specimen comprised PBMCs, sampled before ibrutinib treatment. This clonotype was obtained from a human donor with chronic lymphocytic leukemia.

CDR3 in DNA: TGTGCCAGCAGCCAAGGGGCGGGAATGGCCTACGAGCAGTACTTC. It specifies CASSQGAGMAYEQYF. The chain carries TRBV4-2 and TRBJ2-7; tentative D call: TRBD2 (6 bases). V lost 1 base, J lost 2 bases, and 12 bases lay in between. Germline loops: CDR1 LGHNA, CDR2 YNFKEQ. CDR3 size: 15 residues.